This TCR beta chain appears in the sequencing data of a study of blood T cell repertoires in COVID-19. Study details: Samples representing acute and convalescent COVID-19 were sourced from the United States, Italy and Spain. T cells, B-cell-depleted T cells, or PBMCs provided the cDNA or gDNA that served as material.

The CDR3 contains 12 residues when both ends are counted. This clone was seen a handful of times. The conserved phenylalanine or tryptophan is not found at the CDR3 terminus, so this likely reflects a read error. Because the CDR3's place on the DNA is in doubt, the DNA is left out and the CDR3 is given as listed by TCRdb. As handled by the study authors: Reference gene primers were amplified, and this amplification served to estimate nucleated cell counts. Sequenced by immunoSEQ multiplex PCR; TCRdb stores in-frame clones only, minus some. The DNA gave D and trimming, while V, J and clone size come from that table. The data hold roughly 170,000 clones, with more than 75% observed a single time.

Material: peripheral blood. This TCR was recovered from a woman between 18 and 29 years old who had recovered from COVID-19. The chain is built from TRBV12-3 or TRBV12-4 and TRBJ1-2; the table's TRBD1 call for D was not verified on the DNA. CDR3: CASSLVQGRTQV.